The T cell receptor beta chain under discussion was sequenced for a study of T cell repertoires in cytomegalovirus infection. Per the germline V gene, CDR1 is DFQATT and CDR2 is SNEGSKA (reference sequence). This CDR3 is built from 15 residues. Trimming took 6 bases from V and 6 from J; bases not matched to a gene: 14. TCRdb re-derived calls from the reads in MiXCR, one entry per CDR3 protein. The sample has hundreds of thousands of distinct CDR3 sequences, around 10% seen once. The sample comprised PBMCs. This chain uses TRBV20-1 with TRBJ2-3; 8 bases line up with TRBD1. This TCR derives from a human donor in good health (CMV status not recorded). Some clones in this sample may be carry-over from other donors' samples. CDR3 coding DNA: TGCAGTGCCGGACAGGGAGTGGGGCAGAGTGATACGCAGTATTTT. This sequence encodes CSAGQGVGQSDTQYF.